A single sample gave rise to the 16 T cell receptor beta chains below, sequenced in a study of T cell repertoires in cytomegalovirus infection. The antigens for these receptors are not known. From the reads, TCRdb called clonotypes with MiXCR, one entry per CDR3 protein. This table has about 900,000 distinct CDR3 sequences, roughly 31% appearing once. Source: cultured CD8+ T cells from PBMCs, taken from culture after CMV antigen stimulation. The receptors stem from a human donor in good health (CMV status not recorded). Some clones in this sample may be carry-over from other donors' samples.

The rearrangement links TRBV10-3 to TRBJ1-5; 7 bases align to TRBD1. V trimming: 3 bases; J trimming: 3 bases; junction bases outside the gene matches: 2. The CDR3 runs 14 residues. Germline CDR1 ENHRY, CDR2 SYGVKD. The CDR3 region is CAISEQGNNQPQHF. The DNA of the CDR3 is TGTGCCATCAGTGAACAGGGGAACAATCAGCCCCAGCATTTT.

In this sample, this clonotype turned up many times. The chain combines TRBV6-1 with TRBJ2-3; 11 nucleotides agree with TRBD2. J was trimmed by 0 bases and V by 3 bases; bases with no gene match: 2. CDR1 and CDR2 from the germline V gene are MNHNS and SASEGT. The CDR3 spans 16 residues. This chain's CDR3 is CASSEVAGGSTDTQYF. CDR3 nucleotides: TGTGCCAGCAGTGAGGTAGCGGGGGGGAGCACAGATACGCAGTATTTT.

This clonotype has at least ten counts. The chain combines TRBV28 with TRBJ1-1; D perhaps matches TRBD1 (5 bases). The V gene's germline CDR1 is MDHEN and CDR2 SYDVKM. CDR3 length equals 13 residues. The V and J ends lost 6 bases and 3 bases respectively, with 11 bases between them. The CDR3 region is CASRITGYTEAFF. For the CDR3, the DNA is TGTGCCAGCAGGATTACAGGTTACACTGAAGCTTTCTTT. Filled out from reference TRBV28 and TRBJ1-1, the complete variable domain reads DVKVTQSSRYLVKRTGEKVFLECVQDMDHENMFWYRQDPGLGLRLIYFSYDVKMKEKGDIPEGYSVSREKKERFSLILESASTNQTSMYLCASRITGYTEAFFGQGTRLTVV.

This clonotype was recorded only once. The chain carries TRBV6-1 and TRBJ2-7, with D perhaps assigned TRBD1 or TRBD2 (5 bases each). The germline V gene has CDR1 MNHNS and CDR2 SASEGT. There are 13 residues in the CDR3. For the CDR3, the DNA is TGTGCCAGCAGTGAACGGGGCTCCTACGATCAGTACGTC. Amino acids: CASSERGSYDQYV.

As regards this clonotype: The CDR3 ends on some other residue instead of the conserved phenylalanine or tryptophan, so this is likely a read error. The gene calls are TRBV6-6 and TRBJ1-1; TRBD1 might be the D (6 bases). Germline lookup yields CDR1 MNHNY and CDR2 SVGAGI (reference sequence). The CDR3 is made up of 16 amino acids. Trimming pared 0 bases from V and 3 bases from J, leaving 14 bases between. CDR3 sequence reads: CASSYSASEGDTEAFL. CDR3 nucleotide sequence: TGTGCCAGCAGTTACTCGGCCTCAGAGGGGGACACTGAAGCTTTCCTT.

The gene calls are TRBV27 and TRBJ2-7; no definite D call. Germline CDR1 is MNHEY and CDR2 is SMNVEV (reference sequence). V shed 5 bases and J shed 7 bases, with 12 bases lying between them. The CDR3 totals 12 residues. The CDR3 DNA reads TGTGCCAGCAGTACCCTGGGGAAGGAGCAGTACTTC. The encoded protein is CASSTLGKEQYF.

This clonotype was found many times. The CDR3 is CASSLLSREDTEAFF. The CDR3 DNA sequence: TGTGCCAGCAGCCTTCTTAGCCGCGAGGACACTGAAGCTTTCTTT. The genes are TRBV7-9 and TRBJ1-1, with D hard to call. The CDR3 spans 15 residues. Deletions cut 5 bases from V and 3 bases from J, with 16 bases between. CDR1 SEHNR and CDR2 FQNEAQ come from the germline V gene (reference sequence).

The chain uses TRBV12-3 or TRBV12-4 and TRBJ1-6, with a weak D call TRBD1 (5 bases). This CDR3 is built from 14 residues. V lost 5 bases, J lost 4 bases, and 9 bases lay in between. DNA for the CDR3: TGTGCCAGCAGTAGAGGGGCGTATAATTCACCCCTCCACTTT. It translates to CASSRGAYNSPLHF.

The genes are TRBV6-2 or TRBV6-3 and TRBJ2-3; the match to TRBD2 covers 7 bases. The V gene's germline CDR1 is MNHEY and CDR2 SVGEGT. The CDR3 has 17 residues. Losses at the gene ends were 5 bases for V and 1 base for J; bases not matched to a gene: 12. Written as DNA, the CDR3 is TGTGCCAGCAGTGAGCCAACCAGGGCGGGAGGCACAGATACGCAGTATTTT. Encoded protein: CASSEPTRAGGTDTQYF.

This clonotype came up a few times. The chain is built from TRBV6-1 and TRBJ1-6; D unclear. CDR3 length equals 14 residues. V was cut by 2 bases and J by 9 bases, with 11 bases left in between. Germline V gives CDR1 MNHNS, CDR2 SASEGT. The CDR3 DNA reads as TGTGCCAGCAGTGAACTGGTTATGGGTTCACCCCTCCACTTT. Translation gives CASSELVMGSPLHF.

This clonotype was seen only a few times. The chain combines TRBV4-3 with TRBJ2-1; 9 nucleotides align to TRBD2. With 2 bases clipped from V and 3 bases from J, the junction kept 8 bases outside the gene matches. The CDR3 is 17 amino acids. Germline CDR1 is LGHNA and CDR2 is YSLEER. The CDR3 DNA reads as TGCGCCAGCAGCCAAAAATCTAGCGGGGCAGTCTACAATGAGCAGTTCTTC. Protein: CASSQKSSGAVYNEQFF.

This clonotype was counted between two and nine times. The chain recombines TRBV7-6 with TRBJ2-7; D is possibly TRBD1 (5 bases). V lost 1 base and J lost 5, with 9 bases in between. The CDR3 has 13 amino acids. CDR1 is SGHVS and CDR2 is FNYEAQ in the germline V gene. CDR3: CASSLVPRDEQYV. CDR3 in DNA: TGTGCCAGCAGCTTAGTACCCAGGGACGAGCAGTACGTC.

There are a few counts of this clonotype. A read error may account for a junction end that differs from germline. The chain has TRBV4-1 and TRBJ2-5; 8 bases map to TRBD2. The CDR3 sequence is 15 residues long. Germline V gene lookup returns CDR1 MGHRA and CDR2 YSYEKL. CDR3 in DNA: TGTGCCAGCAGCCAAGCACTCGGGGGGGACGAGACCCAGTACTTC. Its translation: CASSQALGGDETQYF.

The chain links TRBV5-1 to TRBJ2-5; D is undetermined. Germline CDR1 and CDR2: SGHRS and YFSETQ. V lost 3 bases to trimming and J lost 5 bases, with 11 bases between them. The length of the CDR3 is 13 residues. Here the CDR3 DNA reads TGCGCCAGCAGCTCCGAGGTCGAGGAGACCCAGTACTTC. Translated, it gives CASSSEVEETQYF.

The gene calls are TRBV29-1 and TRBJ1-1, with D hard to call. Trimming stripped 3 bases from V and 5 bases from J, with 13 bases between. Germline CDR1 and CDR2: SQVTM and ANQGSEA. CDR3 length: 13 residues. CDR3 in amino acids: CSVDLGVGTEAFF. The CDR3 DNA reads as TGCAGCGTTGATTTGGGAGTCGGGACTGAAGCTTTCTTT. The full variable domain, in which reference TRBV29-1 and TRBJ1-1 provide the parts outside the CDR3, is SAVISQKPSRDICQRGTSLTIQCQVDSQVTMMFWYRQQPGQSLTLIATANQGSEATYESGFVIDKFPISRPNLTFSTLTVSNMSPEDSSIYLCSVDLGVGTEAFFGQGTRLTVV.

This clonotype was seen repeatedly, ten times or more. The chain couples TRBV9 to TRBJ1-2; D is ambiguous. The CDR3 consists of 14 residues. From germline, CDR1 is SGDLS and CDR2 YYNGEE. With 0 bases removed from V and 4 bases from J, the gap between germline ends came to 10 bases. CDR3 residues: CASSVGRQVYGYTF. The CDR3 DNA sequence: TGTGCCAGCAGCGTAGGGCGCCAGGTCTATGGCTACACCTTC.